This paragraph reports one T cell receptor beta chain. The CDR3 is made up of 16 amino acids. The junction had 7 bases not matched to a gene; V was cut back by 4 bases and J by 1 base. Germline values: CDR1 SGDLS, CDR2 YYNGEE. The method was immunoSEQ multiplex PCR; TCRdb's version includes in-frame clones alone and lacks a portion of them. The sample lists roughly 190,000 clones, around 87% occurring once. The sample is drawn from a study of blood T cell repertoires in COVID-19. The origin of this receptor is a young man with active or convalescent COVID-19. This chain joins TRBV9 and TRBJ2-2; TRBD1 agrees at 7 bases. What was sequenced was peripheral blood. The CDR3 bases are TGTGCCAGCAGCCCGGACCGGACAGGGAACACCGGGGAGCTGTTTTTT. Its translation is CASSPDRTGNTGELFF.